The subject of this entry is one TCR beta chain. This clonotype was counted a few times. The target of this receptor is not known. Base qualities are not recorded, but no much larger clone differs from it by a single base. These data originate in a study of blood T cells in healthy people across ages (dated by TCRdb to about 2015). The study in broad terms: In model experiments, template switching captured roughly one uniquely barcoded TCR beta cDNA molecule for every two T cells. To avoid experimental bias, donors of different ages were randomly spread across the sequencing lanes. The donors were divided into four age groups: young (average around 15 years), middle-aged (roughly 40), aged (approximately 64) and long-lived (around 80). The study measured age-related changes in TCR beta repertoire diversity using deep sequencing normalized with unique cDNA molecular identifiers. The study analyzed two additional independent replicas of 1 million unique cDNA reads from the same blood draw for two donors, one aged 18 to 30 and one aged 80 or older. What the research found in general, with its limitations: Estimates of total diversity based on one million sequenced T cells were regarded as lower bounds and as underestimates. As age increased, observed TCR beta diversity per million T cells dropped in a roughly linear way, and a significant reduction was already evident by age 40. Compared with the aged group, the long-lived group had more naive CD4+ T cells, fewer expanded clones and increased TCR diversity, a pattern suggesting age selection. Because profiling used bulk unsorted PBMCs, naive and antigen-experienced compartments could not be compared conclusively. Observed TCR beta diversity correlated strongly with the percentage of naive T cells measured by flow cytometry. Because donor CMV infection status was unknown, age-related changes in expanded clonotypes were potentially confounded.

Receptor libraries were prepared by 5' RACE. Sequencing relied on an Illumina HiSeq 2500. A second 7 to 11 cycle PCR used a sample-barcoded 5' primer and a J-beta primer mix. A template-switch 5' adaptor carrying 12 random nucleotides introduced a unique molecular identifier onto each TCR beta cDNA molecule. At least 3 million CDR3-containing paired-end reads were obtained from each sample. First-strand cDNA was synthesized from all RNA with the Mint cDNA synthesis kit, primed by a TRBC-specific oligonucleotide. Following uracil-DNA glycosylase treatment, all cDNA underwent a first 18-cycle PCR with the universal primers M1SS and BC2_uni_R. For the original study's pipeline: For normalization, 1 million high-quality reads were randomly selected from each sample, with every read carrying a distinct molecular identifier. Instead of being binned into consensus sequences, reads that shared molecular identifiers were thrown out. CDR3 identification, clonotype clustering and error correction used MiTCR with a Q25 quality threshold and the strictest error-elimination algorithm. A nonparametric unseen species model with Euler transformation was used to estimate a lower bound on total TCR beta diversity. The public reads were reprocessed in TCRdb via fastp at Q25 and MiXCR, keeping in-frame beta chains. Rows are combined by CDR3 protein, so each entry shows the most common genes and DNA. TCRdb's processing, not the authors' own work, is the source of the V and J calls. This sample holds fewer than 800,000 distinct CDR3 sequences; about 30% were observed only once. The top ten constitute 15% of the sample.

The donors were 40 or so Caucasian individuals from Russia, aged roughly 6 to 90 years, who were systemically healthy. Around 10 milliliters of peripheral blood were drawn from each donor into EDTA-treated Vacutainer tubes. PBMCs were isolated by Ficoll-Paque density-gradient centrifugation, with at least 6 million obtained per sample. Total RNA was extracted from PBMCs with Trizol reagent, with at least 5.5 micrograms obtained per sample. The percentages of naive CD45RAhigh/CD27high T cells were determined by flow cytometry on a PBMC aliquot from every donor. Its CDR3 holds 16 amino acids, cysteine through phenylalanine. Solely the CDR3 DNA is kept, with 48 bases framed from the first base. CDR1 and CDR2, per the germline V gene, are MNHEY and SVGAGI. V has 5 bases trimmed and J has 1 base trimmed; junction bases matching no gene number 8.

This receptor was identified in a woman older than 75 in good health. Donor details come from another sample of the same person, matched by shared clones. Sequencing was performed on blood. Recombination connected TRBV6-5 to TRBJ2-3, with 8 middle bases fitting TRBD1. This receptor has the CDR3 CASSPRQGTCTDTQYF. In nucleotides, the sequence is TGTGCCAGCAGTCCTAGACAGGGGACCTGCACAGATACGCAGTATTTT.